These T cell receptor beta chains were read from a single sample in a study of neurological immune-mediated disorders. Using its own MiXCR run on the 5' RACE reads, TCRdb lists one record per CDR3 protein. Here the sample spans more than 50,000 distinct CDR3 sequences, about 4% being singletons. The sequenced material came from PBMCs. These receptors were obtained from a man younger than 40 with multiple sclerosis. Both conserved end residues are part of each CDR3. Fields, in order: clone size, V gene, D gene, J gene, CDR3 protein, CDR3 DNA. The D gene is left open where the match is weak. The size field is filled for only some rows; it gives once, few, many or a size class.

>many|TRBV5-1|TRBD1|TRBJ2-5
CASSPPGQGGETQYF
TGCGCCAGCAGCCCTCCGGGACAGGGTGGGGAGACCCAGTACTTC
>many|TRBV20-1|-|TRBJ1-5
CSALPLQGNQPQHF
TGCAGTGCCCTCCCCTTACAGGGAAACCAGCCCCAGCATTTT
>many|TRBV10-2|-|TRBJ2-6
CASSEGSSGANVLTF
TGCGCCAGCAGTGAGGGGAGCTCTGGGGCCAACGTCCTGACTTTC
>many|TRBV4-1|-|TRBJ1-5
CASSQENQPQHF
TGCGCCAGCAGCCAAGAAAATCAGCCCCAGCATTTT
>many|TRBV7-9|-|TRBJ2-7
CASSPRGYEQYF
TGTGCCAGCAGCCCCAGGGGCTACGAGCAGTACTTC
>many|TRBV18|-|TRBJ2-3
CASSPPAGYTDTQYF
TGTGCCAGCTCACCACCGGCGGGTTACACAGATACGCAGTATTTT
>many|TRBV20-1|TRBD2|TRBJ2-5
CSANQGLAGETQYF
TGCAGTGCTAATCAGGGACTAGCCGGAGAGACCCAGTACTTC
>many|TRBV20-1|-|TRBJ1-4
CSVVGTGATNEKLFF
TGCAGTGTTGTAGGAACAGGCGCAACTAATGAAAAACTGTTTTTT
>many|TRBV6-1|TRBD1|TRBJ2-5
CASSGQGKETQYF
TGTGCCAGCAGTGGACAGGGGAAAGAGACCCAGTACTTC
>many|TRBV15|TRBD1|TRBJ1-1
CATSRSPGQVGTEAFF
TGTGCCACCAGCAGATCCCCGGGACAGGTGGGCACTGAAGCTTTCTTT
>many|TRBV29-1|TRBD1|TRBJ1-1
CSVAGQRNTEAFF
TGCAGCGTCGCGGGACAGAGGAACACTGAAGCTTTCTTT
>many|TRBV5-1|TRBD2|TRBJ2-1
CASSLDAGGPNNEQFF
TGCGCCAGCAGCTTGGATGCGGGGGGCCCTAACAATGAGCAGTTCTTC
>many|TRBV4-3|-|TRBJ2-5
CASSGSSLETQYF
TGCGCCAGCAGCGGATCCTCCCTGGAGACCCAGTACTTC
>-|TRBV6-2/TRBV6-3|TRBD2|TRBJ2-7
CASSSAGGIWAYEQYF
TGTGCCAGCAGTTCCGCGGGGGGGATCTGGGCCTACGAGCAGTACTTC
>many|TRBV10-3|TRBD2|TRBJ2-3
CAISSTSRFTDTQYF
TGTGCCATCAGTTCGACTAGCCGCTTCACAGATACGCAGTATTTT
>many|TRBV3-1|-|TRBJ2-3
CASSQGFSGLNTQYF
TGTGCCAGCAGCCAAGGCTTCAGCGGGTTAAATACGCAGTATTTT
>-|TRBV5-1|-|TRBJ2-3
CASSFGHGTTSTDTQYF
TGCGCCAGCAGCTTCGGTCATGGGACCACAAGCACAGATACGCAGTATTTT
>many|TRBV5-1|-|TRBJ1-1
CASSLFYDRTTRGTEAFF
TGCGCCAGCAGCTTGTTTTACGACAGGACAACACGGGGGACTGAAGCTTTCTTT
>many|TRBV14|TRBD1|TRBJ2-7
CASSQTPGGYHEQYF
TGTGCCAGCAGCCAAACCCCAGGGGGCTACCACGAGCAGTACTTC
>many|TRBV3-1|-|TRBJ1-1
CASSSQGRSAFF
TGTGCCAGCAGCTCGCAGGGGCGGAGTGCTTTCTTT